The sample holds many counts of the clone carrying this TCR beta chain. The template, roughly 0.45 ug total RNA, yielded TCR beta cDNA made with a constant-region primer. Three nested multiplex PCR rounds, a slightly modified ARM-PCR method, built the TCR beta libraries. The first two PCR rounds used TRBV1-TRBV30 forward primers with a C-beta reverse primer, about 10 cycles each. A single record per CDR3 protein comes from TCRdb applying MiXCR to the multiplex PCR reads. The data contain around 79,000 distinct CDR3 sequences, roughly two thirds of them singletons. Germline CDR1 and CDR2: SQVTM and ANQGSEA. This CDR3 is 13 amino acids long. With V trimmed by 7 bases and J by 4 bases, 8 bases remained unmatched. The sample belongs to a study of tumor-infiltrating lymphocytes in primary liver carcinoma. Bulk tissue was left unsorted, and RNA and DNA were co-extracted from approximately 20-30 mg of it.

This TCR derives from a man aged 40-49 years with primary liver carcinoma and hepatitis B virus infection. The sequencing input was tumor-adjacent normal liver tissue. The gene calls are TRBV29-1 and TRBJ2-7; 9 bases match TRBD2. CDR3 coding DNA: TGCAGCGCGGCGGCGGGAGGGGGATACGAGCAGTACTTC. Its protein product is CSAAAGGGYEQYF.